This T cell receptor beta chain comes out of a study of cytomegalovirus exposure and HLA in healthy donors (dated by TCRdb to the late 2010s). For the study in its entirety: According to an earlier analysis of 587 of the donors, about 179 million T cells yielded 117 million unique TCR beta sequences and about 300 Gb of sequence data. A later analysis re-analyzed previously published TCR beta repertoires from 550 to 700 donors and added high-resolution HLA genotyping to study TCR occurrence patterns. Among the roughly 380 genotyped donors, approximately 76% belonged to the genetic ancestry cluster associated with self-reported Caucasian donors. To predict cytomegalovirus infection status, the study combined high-throughput TCR immunosequencing, statistical association of individual TCRs with disease status, and machine learning. Besides the first cohort of 550 to 750 subjects, a separate validation cohort made up of 120 or so different subjects was used. The T cell repertoires of 670 or so subjects were profiled by immunosequencing and related to cytomegalovirus serostatus. Donor age, sex, ethnicity and CMV serostatus were collected together with the repertoire data. HLA typing covered class I and class II loci at four-digit resolution. The aim of the study was to test whether cataloging public T cell receptors could identify signatures of past pathogen exposure. The number of donors typed differed by locus, with roughly 629-640 for A, B, C, DRB1 and DQB1, 522 for DQA1, approximately 580 for DPA1, and approximately 470 for DPB1. The later analysis used no new phenotypic data to find candidate immune exposures, relying instead on TCR beta sequences and their occurrence across donors. To decide whether each TCR beta V gene segment behaved as functional or pseudogenic, an earlier analysis of several hundred of the donors relied on high-throughput TCR beta sequencing. An early release covering roughly 580 HLA-typed donors comprised approximately 290 gigabases of sequencing data and tens of millions of unique TCR sequences. A later genetic analysis took genome-wide SNP genotypes for about 55% of the roughly 700 donors and used that subset as a discovery cohort. Every discovery cohort repertoire had been produced on one sequencing platform. Four to six DR-DQ haplotypes were handled as single units for association and clustering, since linkage in the cohort was strong. On average, over 200,000 unique TCR beta nucleotide sequences were sequenced per donor among about 400 genotyped donors of the cohort, with 15% to 20% of those sequences being non-productive. The full study reports these points: In a later analysis, the rate of TCR association differed among HLA loci, with DRB1 alleles having the most associated TCRs and HLA-C alleles having the fewest. The presence/absence analyses assumed that sequencing depth was roughly uniform across donors, and that assumption may not be true. A later analysis found that most CMV-associated TCR beta chains appeared HLA-restricted, with HLA associations seemingly driven largely by CMV exposure. Immune exposure information for the cohort was limited to CMV serostatus. In the study, around 150 TCR beta chains were listed as associated with cytomegalovirus. The classifier was reported to diagnose cytomegalovirus status with high specificity and sensitivity in both the original and validation cohorts. A further reported finding was that TCR beta sequences accurately predicted the HLA-A and HLA-B alleles for most subjects in the first cohort. V-gene and J-gene trimming of TCR beta chains was associated with a missense DCLRE1C variant in a later genetic analysis, and the association was replicated in an independent cohort. Compared with the roughly 670-donor mean, donors in an Asian-associated ancestry cluster had fewer N-insertions in productive TCRs, according to a later genetic analysis. Because HLA typing was unavailable for some donors at each locus, only the typed subset was used in association tests. A later analysis reported that several top co-occurrence clusters appeared linked to parvovirus B19, influenza, CMV and Epstein-Barr virus. According to the authors, the approach could potentially be generalized to other disease states and immunological phenotypes. In this cohort, only TCR beta chains were sequenced, and detectable features were limited by the absence of alpha or paired-chain data. Some IMGT-functional V segments, including TRBV6-2 and TRBV6-3, could not be distinguished by the 87-base-pair reads and were therefore excluded. When HLA alleles, especially DR and DQ, strongly co-occurred, TCR associations were difficult to assign to individual alleles. The earlier analysis of some 540 of the donors excluded roughly 17 rarely observed V segments, including chromosome 9 orphons, because counts were too low. A few of the identified cytomegalovirus-associated TCR beta chains were confirmed in vitro to be specific for cytomegalovirus antigens. Most TCR sequences were seen in very few donors, while some public TCRs were found in many individuals. Linkage disequilibrium might explain the correlated functional status among segregating V segments, but an unknown experimental factor could not be ruled out. At a false discovery rate of 0.05, a later analysis linked under 20,000 TCR beta sequences to specific HLA alleles. In a later analysis, HLA-associated TCR beta chains showed more clonal expansion and lower generation probabilities than non-associated chains that were equally common. A group of highly shared sequence variants was considered likely to be a technical artifact of the sequencing pipeline. In an earlier analysis of around 500 of the donors, most TCR beta V segments appeared in productive rearrangements about 87% or about 30% of the time, broadly matching IMGT annotations.

Turning to this clone: Which antigen it targets is not known. One base away there is no much larger clone; base qualities are not given.

The cohort comprised 666 healthy bone marrow donors. All cohort members were sampled while nominally healthy, although unrecorded immune exposures were likely present. The donor tested CMV seropositive, placing the donor among the approximately 310 seropositive members of the cohort. Each donor provided a peripheral blood sample, and peripheral blood mononuclear cells were used for TCR beta sequencing. The Qiagen DNeasy Blood Extraction Kit was used to extract genomic DNA from the blood cell samples. The library was produced with the immunoSEQ multiplex PCR assay. For the multiplex PCR, a mixture combining 60 forward primers for TCR Vbeta segments and 13 reverse primers for TCR Jbeta segments was used. A multiplex PCR assay on genomic DNA amplified the CDR3 region of rearranged TCR beta genes. The amplified TCR beta libraries were sequenced on the Illumina HiSeq System as 87-base-pair reads. The published analysis was carried out like this. Across the roughly 640 repertoires, a later analysis counted 75 million to 90 million unique TCR beta chains, around 11 million of which were shared by at least two donors. A nearest-neighbor algorithm error-corrected the raw reads and collapsed the reads into unique sequences, merging closely related sequences to remove PCR and sequencing errors. Alignment of CDR3 sequences to IMGT reference sequences was used to assign V, D and J gene segments. For a sequence to be retained, a match of at least six nucleotides to both a V gene segment and a J gene segment was required. Rearrangements were called productive when the CDR3 lacked stop codons and stayed in frame with V and J; all others were non-productive. Following IMGT convention, CDR3 was defined as the stretch from the second conserved V-encoded cysteine to the conserved J-encoded phenylalanine. Sequences without an unambiguous match to a single V gene segment were excluded from the earlier analysis of 450 to 650 of the donors. In an earlier analysis of approximately 500 of the donors, a V segment was called functional when productive rearrangements were above 56.7%, and segregating when the standard deviation between donors exceeded 5%. A statistical classification framework was developed to diagnose cytomegalovirus status using the catalog of TCR beta chain sequences. V and J gene assignment, in a later analysis, came from comparing TCR nucleotide sequences with IMGT/GENE-DB human TR gene sequences. Using the TCRdist pipeline, a later analysis assigned CDR3 sequences along with most-parsimonious VDJ recombination scenarios. In a later analysis, each TCR beta chain was defined by its CDR3 amino acid sequence together with its V-gene family, and reads lacking a unique V-gene family were excluded. As a way to deal with suspected cross-contamination and a sequencing artifact, a later analysis dropped 450 to 600 nucleotide sequences that were highly shared and had low generation probability. A later analysis calculated a clonal expansion index for each public chain from normalized within-repertoire ranks of inferred template counts. In a later analysis, generation probabilities were computed with a VDJ recombination model fitted to out-of-frame rearrangements, and the resulting probabilities were checked against IGoR. Hypergeometric tests were used in a later analysis to score TCR-TCR, TCR-HLA and TCR-CMV co-occurrence, with a repertoire-size bias correction applied to the TCR pairs. To estimate false discovery rates, a later analysis permuted the HLA or CMV assignments 20 times. In a later analysis, co-occurring TCRs were grouped using DBSCAN, with TCRdist sequence similarity added in when clustering inside HLA-allele-positive subsets. For co-occurrence clustering, repertoires with fewer than 30,000 or more than 120,000 public chains were excluded, along with five repertoires with anomalous nucleotide sharing. TCRdb's version of the immuneACCESS table is confined to in-frame rearrangements and falls short of the full clone set. An unresolved V gene accounts for under half of the shortfall where checked; the remainder is of unknown origin. The V and J calls and the clone size are those of that table, but D and trimming were determined from the DNA. Recorded for this sample are approximately 92,000 clones; roughly 73% of them occurred a single time. 7.3% of the sample is in the top ten clones.

Counted from cysteine to phenylalanine, this CDR3 has 15 amino acids. Only CDR3 DNA remains: 45 bases, in frame from the first base. Via the germline V gene (reference sequence), CDR1 is GTSNPN and CDR2 SVGIG. V is cut back by 4 bases and J by 4 bases, with 7 bases in the junction unmatched. Sample: PBMCs. The receptor comes from a man aged 50 to 60 in good health and CMV-seropositive. The rearranged segments are TRBV30 and TRBJ2-6; 7 central nucleotides agree with TRBD2. The nucleotide sequence reads TGTGCCTGGACCAAGGGAGGGGCGGGGGCCAACGTCCTGACTTTC. This codes for CAWTKGGAGANVLTF.